These 27 T cell receptor beta chains came from one sample sequenced in a study of T cells in narcolepsy. Repertoires were generated with immunoSEQ multiplex PCR, while TCRdb's copy carries only in-frame clones and drops some. The sample contains fewer than 35,000 clones, about four fifths of which appear only once. Sequencing was performed on CD45RA- memory CD4+ T cells from PBMCs. The receptors were gathered from a human donor with narcolepsy.

The chain employs TRBV10-1 and TRBJ2-3; D is perhaps TRBD2 (7 bases). The V end was cut by 8 bases, the J end by 5 bases, with 14 bases between. The germline CDR1 and CDR2 sequences are WNHNN and SYGVQD (reference sequence). The CDR3 has 13 residues. The CDR3 DNA reads as TGCGCCAGCTCCCGGGGGGCGGTAGATACGCAGTATTTT. Translating it yields CASSRGAVDTQYF.

The gene calls are TRBV9 and TRBJ2-1; tentative D call: TRBD2 (6 bases). CDR1 is SGDLS and CDR2 is YYNGEE in the germline V gene. V was pared by 0 bases and J by 3 bases, with 10 bases between. The CDR3 has 15 amino acids. CDR3 loop: CASSVGAGNYNEQFF. For the CDR3, the DNA is TGTGCCAGCAGCGTAGGGGCGGGGAACTACAATGAGCAGTTCTTC. The full variable domain, completed using reference TRBV9 and TRBJ2-1, is DSGVTQTPKHLITATGQRVTLRCSPRSGDLSVYWYQQSLDQGLQFLIQYYNGEERAKGNILERFSAQQFPDLHSELNLSSLELGDSALYFCASSVGAGNYNEQFFGPGTRLTVL.

This chain joins TRBV4-2 and TRBJ2-1; 9 nucleotides match TRBD2. V was pared by 0 bases and J by 4 bases, with 10 bases of the junction left unmatched. Germline CDR1 and CDR2: LGHNA and YNFKEQ. The CDR3 is 18 residues long. In DNA, the CDR3 is TGTGCCAGCAGCCAAGACGGGACTAGAGCGGGGGGATACAATGAGCAGTTCTTC. Translating it yields CASSQDGTRAGGYNEQFF.

This chain joins TRBV4-3 and TRBJ2-7, with TRBD2 matching over 8 bases. After removal of 0 bases from V and 0 bases from J, the junction contained 10 bases not matched to a gene. Germline CDR1 is LGHNA and CDR2 is YSLEER. CDR3 length equals 18 residues. The CDR3 DNA follows: TGCGCCAGCAGCCAAGATCGAGGAAGCGGGGGCCACTCCTACGAGCAGTACTTC. Translating it yields CASSQDRGSGGHSYEQYF.

The chain employs TRBV29-1 and TRBJ1-2, with TRBD1 as a possible D gene (5 bases). Germline V gives CDR1 SQVTM, CDR2 ANQGSEA. CDR3 length: 14 amino acids. The germline V and J ends were trimmed by 0 bases and 6 bases, with 14 bases remaining between them. CDR3 sequence reads: CSVEDSGGTDGYTF. The CDR3 DNA is TGCAGCGTTGAAGATTCGGGGGGGACCGATGGCTACACCTTC.

Regarding this clone: One end of the junction does not line up with germline, which may come from a read error. The rearrangement uses TRBV29-1 and TRBJ1-1; 9 nucleotides match TRBD1. Per the germline V gene, CDR1 is SQVTM and CDR2 is ANQGSEA. The CDR3 runs 13 residues. The chain's CDR3 is CSVEGADRGPLVF. CDR3 nucleotides: TGCAGCGTTGAAGGCGCGGACAGGGGCCCTCTTGTCTTT.

Only one count was recorded for this clone. This chain joins TRBV5-1 and TRBJ2-5, with D tentatively TRBD1 (5 bases). This CDR3 spans 17 amino acids. V lost 0 bases and J 0 bases, leaving 15 bases between the germline ends. CDR1 and CDR2 from the germline V gene are SGHRS and YFSETQ. The CDR3 region has the DNA TGCGCCAGCAGCTTGGGCCCCGGTGGGGCACACCAAGAGACCCAGTACTTC. Encoded protein: CASSLGPGGAHQETQYF.

The chain links TRBV5-8 to TRBJ1-2; D remains unclear. The CDR3 covers 12 residues. Trimming took off 7 bases at V and 1 base at J, with 8 bases between the two ends. CDR1 and CDR2 (germline): SGHTS, YDEGEE. CDR3 sequence: CASGWDNYGYTF. The CDR3 DNA follows: TGTGCCAGCGGCTGGGATAACTATGGCTACACCTTC.

This rearrangement joins TRBV5-1 to TRBJ2-3; TRBD2 might be the D (6 bases). V lost 1 base and J lost 3, with 12 bases in between. The CDR3 is made up of 15 amino acids. The V gene's germline CDR1 is SGHRS and CDR2 YFSETQ. The chain's CDR3 is CASSLNGAGTDTQYF. The CDR3 DNA sequence: TGCGCCAGCAGCTTGAACGGTGCGGGGACAGATACGCAGTATTTT.

Concerning this clone: Other DNA sequences in this sample translate to the same CDR3. The chain links TRBV5-4 to TRBJ1-1; D is possibly TRBD1 (6 bases). Deletions cut 0 bases from V and 0 bases from J, with 6 bases between. CDR3 length equals 14 residues. Germline CDR1 and CDR2: SGHNT and YYREEE (reference sequence). The CDR3 sequence is CASSLEGVNTEAFF. As DNA, the CDR3 is TGTGCCAGCAGCTTGGAGGGGGTGAACACTGAAGCTTTCTTT.

The gene calls are TRBV5-1 and TRBJ1-2; maybe TRBD1 (6 bases). This CDR3 spans 13 amino acids. CDR1 is SGHRS, CDR2 YFSETQ, per germline. V shed 1 base and J shed 4 bases, with 8 bases lying between them. The CDR3 DNA sequence: TGCGCCAGCAGCTTGACGGGGGCCTATGGCTACACCTTC. The encoded protein is CASSLTGAYGYTF.

The chain carries TRBV30 and TRBJ2-2, with 9 bases aligning to TRBD2. Germline-derived CDR1 and CDR2 are GTSNPN and SVGIG (reference sequence). The CDR3 is made up of 13 amino acids. With V trimmed by 3 bases and J by 9 bases, 5 bases remained unmatched. The CDR3 sequence is CAWRGAGGRELFF. The CDR3 nucleotides read TGTGCCTGGAGAGGAGCGGGGGGTCGGGAGCTGTTTTTT.

The genes are TRBV6-1 and TRBJ2-2, with D perhaps matching TRBD1 or TRBD2 (5 bases each). The length of the CDR3 is 19 residues. The V and J ends lost 0 bases and 6 bases respectively, with 23 bases between them. The germline V gene has CDR1 MNHNS and CDR2 SASEGT. This CDR3 is CASSEAGTQDRFTPGELFF. DNA for the CDR3: TGTGCCAGCAGTGAAGCGGGGACCCAGGACCGGTTTACTCCCGGGGAGCTGTTTTTT.

The genes are TRBV5-1 and TRBJ1-4, with a weak D call TRBD1 (6 bases). This CDR3 region has 16 residues. Deletions cut 4 bases from V and 0 bases from J, with 13 bases between. Germline V lookup: CDR1 SGHRS, CDR2 YFSETQ. The DNA of the CDR3 is TGCGCCAGCAGCCCCGGAGGGGGGTCAACTAATGAAAAACTGTTTTTT. Encoded protein: CASSPGGGSTNEKLFF.

The chain couples TRBV9 to TRBJ2-1, with 8 bases matching TRBD1. The CDR3 contains 18 residues. The germline V gene encodes CDR1 SGDLS and CDR2 YYNGEE. Trimming took 0 bases from V and 1 from J; bases not matched to a gene: 9. The CDR3 DNA follows: TGTGCCAGCAGCGTAGAGTCCCAGGGGGCTTTTTCCTACAATGAGCAGTTCTTC. Encoded protein: CASSVESQGAFSYNEQFF. The full variable domain, its missing parts supplied by reference TRBV9 and TRBJ2-1, is DSGVTQTPKHLITATGQRVTLRCSPRSGDLSVYWYQQSLDQGLQFLIQYYNGEERAKGNILERFSAQQFPDLHSELNLSSLELGDSALYFCASSVESQGAFSYNEQFFGPGTRLTVL.

The count of this clone is one. V is TRBV13 and J is TRBJ1-2; maybe TRBD1 (5 bases). The germline CDR1 and CDR2 sequences are PRHDT and FYEKMQ (reference sequence). Between the trimmed V and J ends, which lost 1 base and 6 bases, there was a span of 15 bases. CDR3 size: 15 residues. CDR3 sequence (DNA): TGTGCCAGCAGCTTAGTCGGGACCCGAGAGAATGGCTACACCTTC. As protein: CASSLVGTRENGYTF.

The chain uses TRBV7-2 and TRBJ2-7; 9 bases line up with TRBD2. Germline assignment: CDR1 SGHTA and CDR2 FQGNSA. V was clipped by 5 bases and J by 4 bases; unmatched bases: 6. The CDR3 contains 14 residues. The CDR3 bases are TGTGCCAGCAGCCTTAGCGGGGGTGGATACGAGCAGTACTTC. It yields the protein CASSLSGGGYEQYF.

J is TRBJ1-6 and V is TRBV6-4; D gene uncertain. Trimming removed 5 bases at V and 9 bases at J, with 11 bases between. Germline loops: CDR1 MRHNA, CDR2 SNTAGT. There are 13 residues in the CDR3. The CDR3 here is CASSSEGLSPLHF. In nucleotides, the CDR3 is TGTGCCAGCAGTTCAGAGGGTCTTTCACCCCTCCACTTT.

The chain couples TRBV30 to TRBJ2-7, with D perhaps TRBD1 (5 bases). Germline lookup yields CDR1 GTSNPN and CDR2 SVGIG (reference sequence). Trimming cost V 3 bases and J 3 bases, with 6 bases left between them. The CDR3 totals 11 residues. CDR3 DNA sequence: TGTGCCTGGAGCAGGGTCTACGAGCAGTACTTC. It is translated as CAWSRVYEQYF.

The gene calls are TRBV7-9 and TRBJ1-6; TRBD1 is a possible D gene (5 bases). Germline V gene sequence: CDR1 SEHNR, CDR2 FQNEAQ (reference sequence). This CDR3 has 14 amino acids. Trimming cost V 5 bases and J 8 bases, with 13 bases left between them. This chain's CDR3 is CASSPGGTDSPLHF. The CDR3 DNA follows: TGTGCCAGCAGCCCCGGGGGGACCGATTCACCCCTCCACTTT.

This sequence joins TRBV2 and TRBJ1-1; possibly TRBD1 for D (6 bases). The CDR3 is 13 amino acids. Trimming cost V 8 bases and J 6 bases, with 16 bases left between them. Germline V gene data show CDR1 as SNHLY and CDR2 as FYNNEI. CDR3 DNA sequence: TGTGCCAGCTGGGACCAGGGGAGGGCTGAAGCTTTCTTT. This codes for CASWDQGRAEAFF.

The genes are TRBV4-2 and TRBJ2-1, with D possibly matching TRBD1 (5 bases). Per the germline V gene, CDR1 is LGHNA and CDR2 is YNFKEQ. The V gene lost 4 bases and the J gene lost 4 bases, with 14 bases spanning the gap. The CDR3 length is 15 residues. This CDR3 is CASSLDREPYNEQFF. The CDR3 DNA is TGTGCCAGCAGCCTTGACAGAGAGCCATACAATGAGCAGTTCTTC.

This sequence joins TRBV9 and TRBJ1-4; 7 bases line up with TRBD1. Germline CDR1 reads SGDLS; CDR2 reads YYNGEE. The J segment lost 8 bases and the V segment lost 4 bases, leaving 8 bases of the junction unmatched. The CDR3 has 14 amino acids. The CDR3 protein is CASSQGQWKEKLFF. The CDR3 DNA reads as TGTGCCAGCAGCCAGGGACAGTGGAAGGAAAAACTGTTTTTT.

This clone was seen only a few times. This rearrangement joins TRBV7-2 to TRBJ2-7; D is perhaps TRBD1 or TRBD2 (5 bases each). CDR1 SGHTA and CDR2 FQGNSA come from the germline V gene. This CDR3 is built from 15 residues. Trimming left V 4 bases short and J 3 bases short, with 16 bases between. This chain's CDR3 is CASSSPGTAVYEQYF. The CDR3 DNA reads TGTGCCAGCAGCTCTCCCGGGACGGCAGTCTACGAGCAGTACTTC.

The V and J genes are TRBV18 and TRBJ1-6, with 8 positions matching TRBD1. Trimming at V came to 6 bases and at J to 7 bases, leaving 2 bases not matched to a gene. Germline V lookup: CDR1 KGHSH, CDR2 LQKENI. The CDR3 contains 13 residues. The CDR3, as DNA: TGTGCCAGCTCGGACAGGGAAAATTCACCCCTCCACTTT. This gives the protein CASSDRENSPLHF.

This chain connects TRBV7-9 to TRBJ2-7; D unresolved. Germline V gives CDR1 SEHNR, CDR2 FQNEAQ (reference sequence). This CDR3 is 13 amino acids long. Trimming shortened V by 5 bases and J by 1 base, and 9 bases separated the two germline ends. The CDR3 is CASSPSRSYEQYF. For the CDR3, the DNA is TGTGCCAGCAGCCCCAGCAGGTCCTACGAGCAGTACTTC.

V is TRBV13 and J is TRBJ1-2; no firm D call. V was pared by 2 bases and J by 2 bases, with 3 bases between. The CDR3 spans 12 residues. CDR1 is PRHDT, CDR2 FYEKMQ, per germline (reference sequence). CDR3 coding DNA: TGTGCCAGCAGCTTATCCAACTATGGCTACACCTTC. This encodes CASSLSNYGYTF.